This T cell receptor beta chain was observed in a study of blood T cells in healthy people across ages. Findings of the study overall: Diversity of TCR beta correlated strongly with naive T cell percentage.

Combining a sample-barcoded 5' primer with a J-beta primer mix, a second PCR ran for 7 to 11 cycles. MiXCR was run by TCRdb on the 5' RACE reads, yielding one entry per CDR3 protein. Found here are about 830,000 distinct CDR3 sequences, about 62% of them singletons; the top ten hold around a quarter. Of note for this clonotype: Its matching antigen is unknown.

V was clipped by 6 bases and J by 0 bases, with 12 bases between them. The CDR3 runs to 15 residues. Germline V CDR1 and CDR2: DFQATT, SNEGSKA (reference sequence). Each sample yielded at least 5.5 micrograms of PBMC total RNA. The sequenced material came from blood. The clonotype was recovered from a man aged 30-40 years in good health. The rearrangement uses TRBV20-1 and TRBJ1-6; D not resolved. CDR3: CSATYGSSYNSPLHF. CDR3 nucleotides: TGCAGTGCCACTTACGGGAGCTCCTATAATTCACCCCTCCACTTT.